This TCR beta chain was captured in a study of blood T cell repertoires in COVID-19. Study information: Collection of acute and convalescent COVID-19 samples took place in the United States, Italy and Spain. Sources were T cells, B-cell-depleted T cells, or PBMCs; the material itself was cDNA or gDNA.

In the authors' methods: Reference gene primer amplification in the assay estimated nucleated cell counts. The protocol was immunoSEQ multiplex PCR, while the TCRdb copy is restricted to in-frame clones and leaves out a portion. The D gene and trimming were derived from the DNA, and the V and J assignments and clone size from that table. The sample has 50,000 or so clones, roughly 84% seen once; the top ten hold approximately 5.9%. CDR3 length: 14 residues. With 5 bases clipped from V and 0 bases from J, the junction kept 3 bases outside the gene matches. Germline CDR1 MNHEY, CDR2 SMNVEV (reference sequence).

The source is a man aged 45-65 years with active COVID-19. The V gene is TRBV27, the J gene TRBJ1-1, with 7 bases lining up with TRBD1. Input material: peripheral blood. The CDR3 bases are TGTGCCAGCAGTCGACAGGGTTTGAACACTGAAGCTTTCTTT. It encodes CASSRQGLNTEAFF.